This T cell receptor (beta chain) was captured by sequencing in a study of T-cell memory formation after mild COVID-19. At the level of the study: TCR clusters showed largely donor specificity.

Via MiXCR, TCRdb re-called the 5' RACE reads, giving one row per CDR3 protein. The sample holds about half a million distinct CDR3 sequences; roughly 20% are singletons and the top ten take over 9%. CDR3 length: 14 residues. Germline CDR1 reads SNHLY; CDR2 reads FYNNEI. Germline trimming cut 4 bases from V and 3 bases from J; bases unmatched to any gene: 6. This clonotype has a handful of counts. The sample taken for sequencing was PBMCs or a T cell subset sorted from them (not recorded which). V usage is TRBV2 and J usage is TRBJ2-7; 7 bases align to TRBD2. The receptor's source is an adult woman who had mild COVID-19 (a few samples of this study predate the infection). Cell type and time point are not known. This CDR3 reads CASSVEAGIYEQYF. Here the CDR3 DNA reads TGTGCCAGCAGTGTGGAAGCGGGGATCTACGAGCAGTACTTC.